The sequence of this TCR beta chain was determined in a study of T cell clonality in common variable immunodeficiency. Study-level results: In common variable immunodeficiency, TCR beta chains reportedly carried fewer deletions and N-nucleotide insertions.

The repertoire was sequenced with immunoSEQ multiplex PCR; TCRdb's copy has only in-frame clones and lacks some. The sample lists roughly 14,000 clones, none appearing once, the ten largest making up 9.5% to 15%. By share of the sample, this clone is medium-sized (0.01 to 0.1%). Its target is unknown. The read is 3 residues too short to cover the CDR3 end, so that end is filled in from the germline J gene. The CDR3 totals 17 residues. Looked up from germline, CDR1 is MNHNS and CDR2 is SASEGT. V lost 2 bases to trimming and J lost 3 bases; unmatched junction nucleotides: 7. Aged about 8 to 64 years, CVID subjects averaged about 42 years old.

The receptor's source is a human donor with common variable immunodeficiency. The rearrangement uses TRBV6-1 and TRBJ2-7; 13 bases map to TRBD2. What was sequenced was peripheral blood mononuclear cells. This CDR3 is CASSEPRTSGSGYEQYF. The CDR3 DNA, read in part, is TGTGCCAGCAGTGAACCTCGGACTAGCGGGAGTGGCTACGAG.